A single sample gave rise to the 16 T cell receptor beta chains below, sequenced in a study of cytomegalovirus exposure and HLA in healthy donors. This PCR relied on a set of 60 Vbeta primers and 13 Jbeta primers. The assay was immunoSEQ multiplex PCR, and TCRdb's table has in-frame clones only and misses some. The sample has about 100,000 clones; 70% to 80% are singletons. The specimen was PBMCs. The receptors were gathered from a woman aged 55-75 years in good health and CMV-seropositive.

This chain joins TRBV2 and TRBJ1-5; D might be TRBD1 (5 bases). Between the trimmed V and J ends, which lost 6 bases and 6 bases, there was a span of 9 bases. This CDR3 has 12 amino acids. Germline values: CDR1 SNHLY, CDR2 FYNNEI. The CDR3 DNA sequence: TGTGCCAGCAGGCAGGGAGGTCAGCCCCAGCATTTT. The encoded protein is CASRQGGQPQHF. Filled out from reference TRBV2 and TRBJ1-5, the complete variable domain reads EPEVTQTPSHQVTQMGQEVILRCVPISNHLYFYWYRQILGQKVEFLVSFYNNEISEKSEIFDDQFSVERPDGSNFTLKIRSTKLEDSAMYFCASRQGGQPQHFGDGTRLSIL.

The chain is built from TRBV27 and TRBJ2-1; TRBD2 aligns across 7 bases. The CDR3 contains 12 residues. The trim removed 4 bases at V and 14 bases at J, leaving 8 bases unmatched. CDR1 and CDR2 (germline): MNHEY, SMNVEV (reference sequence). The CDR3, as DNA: TGTGCCAGCAGTTCGCCCGGGACTATGAAGTTCTTC. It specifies CASSSPGTMKFF.

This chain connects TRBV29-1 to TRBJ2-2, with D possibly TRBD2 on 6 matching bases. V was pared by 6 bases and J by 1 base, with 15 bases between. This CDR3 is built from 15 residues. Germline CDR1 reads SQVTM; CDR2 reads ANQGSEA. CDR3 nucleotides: TGCAGCGTCCGGGAGAATAGCGGGAACACCGGGGAGCTGTTTTTT. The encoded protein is CSVRENSGNTGELFF.

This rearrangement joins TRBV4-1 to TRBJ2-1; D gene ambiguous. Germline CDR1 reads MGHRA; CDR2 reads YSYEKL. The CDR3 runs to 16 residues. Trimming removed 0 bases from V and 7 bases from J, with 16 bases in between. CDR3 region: CASSQESTNPLNEQFF. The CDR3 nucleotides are TGCGCCAGCAGCCAAGAATCTACTAATCCCTTAAATGAGCAGTTCTTC.

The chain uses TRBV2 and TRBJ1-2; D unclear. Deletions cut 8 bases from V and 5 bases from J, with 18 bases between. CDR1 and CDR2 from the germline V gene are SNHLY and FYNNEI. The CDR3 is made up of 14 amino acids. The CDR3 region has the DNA TGTGCCAGCGTAAACAGTGCCCGGGGATATGGCTACACCTTC. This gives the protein CASVNSARGYGYTF.

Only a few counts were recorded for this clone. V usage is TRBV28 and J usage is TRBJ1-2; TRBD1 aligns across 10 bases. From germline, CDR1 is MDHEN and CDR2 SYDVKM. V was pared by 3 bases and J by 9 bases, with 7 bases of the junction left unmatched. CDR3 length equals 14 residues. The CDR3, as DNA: TGTGCCAGCAGTTTTAACGACAGGGGGCTGAGCTACACCTTC. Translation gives CASSFNDRGLSYTF.

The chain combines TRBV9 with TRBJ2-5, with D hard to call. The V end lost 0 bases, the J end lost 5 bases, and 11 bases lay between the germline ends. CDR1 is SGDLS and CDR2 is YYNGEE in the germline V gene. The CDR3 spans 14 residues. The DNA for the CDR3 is TGTGCCAGCAGCGTAGGATTAGCCGGGGAGACCCAGTACTTC. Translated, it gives CASSVGLAGETQYF.

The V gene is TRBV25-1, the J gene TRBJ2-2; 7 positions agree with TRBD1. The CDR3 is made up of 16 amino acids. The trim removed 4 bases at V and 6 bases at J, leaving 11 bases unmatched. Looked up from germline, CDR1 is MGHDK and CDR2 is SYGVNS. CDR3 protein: CASSVGARGLAGELFF. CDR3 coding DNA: TGTGCCAGCAGTGTAGGGGCCAGGGGGTTGGCCGGGGAGCTGTTTTTT.

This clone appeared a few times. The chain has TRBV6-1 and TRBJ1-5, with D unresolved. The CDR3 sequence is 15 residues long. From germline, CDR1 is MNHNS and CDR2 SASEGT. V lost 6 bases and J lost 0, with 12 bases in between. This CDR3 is CASRIERNSNQPQHF. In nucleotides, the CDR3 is TGTGCCAGCAGGATTGAGAGAAATAGCAATCAGCCCCAGCATTTT.

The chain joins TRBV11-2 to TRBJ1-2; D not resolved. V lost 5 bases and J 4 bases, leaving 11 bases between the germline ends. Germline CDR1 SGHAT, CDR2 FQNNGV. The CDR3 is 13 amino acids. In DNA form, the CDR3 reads TGTGCCAGCAGCCTCCGTGGCTTCTATGGCTACACCTTC. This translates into CASSLRGFYGYTF. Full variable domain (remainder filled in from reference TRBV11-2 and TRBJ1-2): EAGVAQSPRYKIIEKRQSVAFWCNPISGHATLYWYQQILGQGPKLLIQFQNNGVVDDSQLPKDRFSAERLKGVDSTLKIQPAKLEDSAVYLCASSLRGFYGYTFGSGTRLTVV.

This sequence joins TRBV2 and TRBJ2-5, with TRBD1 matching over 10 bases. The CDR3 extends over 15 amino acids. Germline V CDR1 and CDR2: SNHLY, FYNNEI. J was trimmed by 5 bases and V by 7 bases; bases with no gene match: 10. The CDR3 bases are TGTGCCAGCAAGGCCGACAGGGGGCTTAGGGAGACCCAGTACTTC. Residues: CASKADRGLRETQYF. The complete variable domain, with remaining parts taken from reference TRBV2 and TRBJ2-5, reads EPEVTQTPSHQVTQMGQEVILRCVPISNHLYFYWYRQILGQKVEFLVSFYNNEISEKSEIFDDQFSVERPDGSNFTLKIRSTKLEDSAMYFCASKADRGLRETQYFGPGTRLLVL.

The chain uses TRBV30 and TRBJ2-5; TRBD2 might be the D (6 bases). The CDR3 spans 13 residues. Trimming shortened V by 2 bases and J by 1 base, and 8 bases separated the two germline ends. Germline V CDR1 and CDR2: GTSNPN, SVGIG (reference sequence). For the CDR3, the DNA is TGTGCCTGGAGTACACTAGCCCAAGAGACCCAGTACTTC. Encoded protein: CAWSTLAQETQYF.

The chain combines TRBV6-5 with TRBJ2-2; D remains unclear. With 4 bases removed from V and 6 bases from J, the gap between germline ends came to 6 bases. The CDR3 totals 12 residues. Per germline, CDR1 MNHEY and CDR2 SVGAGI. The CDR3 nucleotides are TGTGCCAGCAGTTCCGGAGCCGGGGAGCTGTTTTTT. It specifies CASSSGAGELFF.

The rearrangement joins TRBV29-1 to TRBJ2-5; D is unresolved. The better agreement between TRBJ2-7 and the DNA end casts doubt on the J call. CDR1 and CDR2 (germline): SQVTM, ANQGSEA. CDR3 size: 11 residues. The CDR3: CSVGTHYEQYF. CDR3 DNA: TGCAGCGTTGGCACGCACTACGAGCAGTACTTC.

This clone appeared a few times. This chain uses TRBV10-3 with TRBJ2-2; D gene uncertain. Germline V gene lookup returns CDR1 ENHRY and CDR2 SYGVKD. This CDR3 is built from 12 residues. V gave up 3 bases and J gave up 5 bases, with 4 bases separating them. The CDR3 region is CAISDSTGELFF. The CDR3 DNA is TGTGCCATCAGTGATTCGACCGGGGAGCTGTTTTTT.

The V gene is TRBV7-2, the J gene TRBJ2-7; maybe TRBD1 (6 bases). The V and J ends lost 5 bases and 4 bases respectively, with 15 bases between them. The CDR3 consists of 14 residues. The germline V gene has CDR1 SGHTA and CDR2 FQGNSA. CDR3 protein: CASSRRGQQYEQYF. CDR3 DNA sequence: TGTGCCAGCAGCAGAAGAGGACAGCAGTACGAGCAGTACTTC. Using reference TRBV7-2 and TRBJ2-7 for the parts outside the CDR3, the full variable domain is GAGVSQSPSNKVTEKGKDVELRCDPISGHTALYWYRQSLGQGLEFLIYFQGNSAPDKSGLPSDRFSAERTGGSVSTLTIQRTQQEDSAVYLCASSRRGQQYEQYFGPGTRLTVT.